This passage covers 21 T cell receptor beta chains from one sample sequenced in a study of T cell clonality in common variable immunodeficiency. Study-level findings and limits: Common variable immunodeficiency TCR beta sequences reportedly had fewer deletions and N-nucleotide insertions.

These receptors' targets are unknown. Assay used: immunoSEQ multiplex PCR; TCRdb lists only in-frame clones, some missing. The record shows 30,000 or so clones for this sample, with no singletons present. Sequencing was done on a sample of peripheral blood mononuclear cells. The source is a human donor with common variable immunodeficiency.

This clone has just a few counts. CDR3 amino acids: CASSLPQGNGELFF. The part of the CDR3 DNA that was read is TGTGCCAGTAGTCTTCCACAGGGGAACGGGGAG. The rearrangement joins TRBV19 to TRBJ2-2, with TRBD1 identical over 7 bases. The read is 3 residues too short to cover the CDR3 end, so that end is filled in from the germline J gene. This CDR3 has 14 residues. Germline V gives CDR1 LNHDA, CDR2 SQIVND (reference sequence). J was trimmed by 7 bases and V by 5 bases; bases with no gene match: 7.

Points on this clone: The CDR3 end lies 3 residues beyond the end of the read and is filled in from the germline J gene. The chain has TRBV11-1 and TRBJ2-7, with D possibly TRBD1 on 9 matching bases. V was trimmed by 2 bases and J by 5 bases, leaving 16 bases between them. CDR1 SGHAT and CDR2 FQDESV come from the germline V gene (reference sequence). This CDR3 has 15 amino acids. The CDR3 sequence: CASSLREGTGNEQYF. Partial CDR3 DNA: TGTGCCAGCAGCTTACGGGAGGGGACAGGGAACGAG.

Worth noting for this clone: The observed sequence ends 3 residues before the CDR3 terminus, with the missing tail filled in from the germline J gene. This chain uses TRBV19 with TRBJ2-5; TRBD1 agrees at 8 bases. Per germline, CDR1 LNHDA and CDR2 SQIVND (reference sequence). This CDR3 has 14 residues. V shed 3 bases and J 4 bases; nucleotides not matched to a gene: 4. CDR3 DNA (partial): TGTGCCAGTAGTATTCAGGGGGCGCGAGAGACC. Translation gives CASSIQGARET. The CDR3 as a whole reads CASSIQGARETQYF. Complete variable domain (other parts from reference TRBV19 and TRBJ2-5): DGGITQSPKYLFRKEGQNVTLSCEQNLNHDAMYWYRQDPGQGLRLIYYSQIVNDFQKGDIAEGYSVSREKKESFPLTVTSAQKNPTAFYLCASSIQGARETQYFGPGTRLLVL.

Of note for this clone: Coverage ceases 3 residues before the CDR3 finishes, and the germline J gene fills in the end. The rearrangement uses TRBV7-9 and TRBJ1-5; D gene unclear. Trimming cost V 3 bases and J 9 bases, with 6 bases left between them. Germline V gives CDR1 SEHNR, CDR2 FQNEAQ (reference sequence). The CDR3 has 11 residues. The CDR3 bases that were read are TGTGCCAGCAGCTTCGAGGGGCCC. Translating it yields CASSFEGP. In full, the CDR3 is CASSFEGPQHF.

This clone was detected only a few times. The CDR3 end lies 3 residues beyond the end of the read and is filled in from the germline J gene. This sequence joins TRBV7-3 and TRBJ2-2, with 8 nucleotides matching TRBD1. The ends lost 4 bases at V and 5 bases at J; junction bases unmatched: 9. Germline values: CDR1 SGHTA, CDR2 FQGTGA. The CDR3 extends over 16 amino acids. CDR3: CASSSGQALRTGELFF. The sequenced CDR3 bases are TGTGCCAGCAGCTCGGGACAGGCCCTCAGGACCGGGGAG.

This clone was detected many times. Read sequence stops 3 residues before the CDR3 end, and the germline J gene provides the missing end. The V gene is TRBV30, the J gene TRBJ2-2, with D unclear. Trimming cost V 2 bases and J 6 bases, with 4 bases left between them. Per germline, CDR1 GTSNPN and CDR2 SVGIG (reference sequence). This CDR3 is 11 amino acids long. The sequenced part of the CDR3 DNA is TGTGCCTGGAGTTATGCCGGGGAG. This codes for CAWSYAGE. In full, the CDR3 reads CAWSYAGELFF.

Remarks on this clone: The read falls 3 residues short of the CDR3 end, and the missing part is taken from the germline J gene. The chain has TRBV7-9 and TRBJ2-5; 11 bases fit TRBD2. This CDR3 has 15 residues. The V and J ends lost 5 bases and 7 bases, in that order; junction bases with no gene match: 9. Per the germline V gene, CDR1 is SEHNR and CDR2 is FQNEAQ (reference sequence). CDR3 protein: CASSRIAGGPGTQYF. The covered CDR3 bases are TGTGCCAGCAGCCGAATAGCGGGGGGGCCGGGGACC.

This clone was seen a few times. With the read ending 3 residues before the CDR3 end, the germline J gene is used to fill in that end. The V gene is TRBV20-1, the J gene TRBJ2-1; D is uncertain. The CDR3 runs 14 residues. Germline CDR1 DFQATT, CDR2 SNEGSKA (reference sequence). The V and J ends lost 2 bases and 6 bases respectively, with 14 bases between them. The part of the CDR3 DNA that was read is TGCAGTGCTAGATCTATTGACACCTTCAATGAG. Protein product: CSARSIDTFNE. The entire CDR3 is CSARSIDTFNEQFF.

Many counts were recorded for this clone. With the read ending 3 residues before the CDR3 end, the germline J gene is used to fill in that end. The chain recombines TRBV29-1 with TRBJ1-2; 10 bases match TRBD1. The CDR3 totals 16 residues. V was pared by 4 bases and J by 3 bases, with 11 bases of the junction left unmatched. Germline CDR1 and CDR2: SQVTM and ANQGSEA. The sequenced CDR3 bases are TGCAGCGTTGTACTATCGGGACAGGGGCAAGACTATGGC. Its protein is CSVVLSGQGQDYG. Given in full, the CDR3 is CSVVLSGQGQDYGYTF.

This clone has just a few counts. Read coverage stops 3 residues before the CDR3 terminus; the germline J gene supplies the remainder. This rearrangement joins TRBV6-9 to TRBJ2-5; the match to TRBD2 covers 10 bases. Germline V lookup: CDR1 MNHGY, CDR2 SVAAGI. The V gene end was trimmed by 5 bases and the J gene end by 1 base; junction bases not matched to a gene: 7. CDR3 length: 16 amino acids. The covered CDR3 bases are TGTGCCAGCAGTCCCAGGACTAGCGGCCTCCAAGAGACC. Protein: CASSPRTSGLQET. The CDR3 reads in full as CASSPRTSGLQETQYF.

This clone came up a few times. The CDR3 extends 3 residues past the end of the read, so its final part is completed from the germline J gene. The V call is TRBV19, the J call TRBJ2-3; 7 nucleotides line up with TRBD1. Germline CDR1 LNHDA, CDR2 SQIVND (reference sequence). The CDR3 is 15 residues long. The CDR3 reads CASSLPQGLSRTQYF. Incomplete CDR3 DNA: TGTGCCAGTAGTTTACCACAGGGGCTATCGAGAACG.

This clone was counted many times. At one of its ends the junction is not consistent with the germline gene, which may arise from a read error. The CDR3 extends 3 residues past the end of the read, so its final part is completed from the germline J gene. The chain is built from TRBV7-7 and TRBJ2-5; unclear D gene. The germline CDR1 and CDR2 sequences are SSHAT and FNYEAQ (reference sequence). This CDR3 contains 13 residues. The CDR3 region is CASSLDSQETQYF. The part of the CDR3 DNA that was read is TGTGCTAGCAGCTTAGATAGCCAAGAGACC. The full variable domain, rest sourced from reference TRBV7-7 and TRBJ2-5, is GAGVSQSPRYKVTKRGQDVTLRCDPISSHATLYWYQQALGQGPEFLTYFNYEAQPDKSGLPSDRFSAERPEGSISTLTIQRTEQRDSAMYRCASSLDSQETQYFGPGTRLLVL.

For this clone: The CDR3 extends 3 residues past the end of the read, so its final part is completed from the germline J gene. This sequence joins TRBV30 and TRBJ2-5; D not resolved. V was cut by 0 bases and J by 4 bases, with 9 bases left in between. The CDR3 sequence is 13 residues long. CDR1 and CDR2 (germline): GTSNPN, SVGIG (reference sequence). The CDR3 reads CAWSVRVGETQYF. CDR3 bases read: TGTGCCTGGAGTGTACGGGTGGGAGAGACC.

This clone was seen only a few times. The read ends 3 residues before the CDR3 terminus; that terminus is restored from the germline J gene. This chain links TRBV7-9 with TRBJ2-7, with D maybe TRBD2 (6 bases). The germline gives CDR1 SEHNR, CDR2 FQNEAQ (reference sequence). The germline V and J ends were trimmed by 5 bases and 5 bases, with 16 bases remaining between them. This CDR3 spans 14 amino acids. The covered CDR3 bases are TGTGCCAGCAGCCCAAGTGGGGGGTTCGACGAG. Protein: CASSPSGGFDE. The entire CDR3 protein reads CASSPSGGFDEQYF.

With respect to this clone: The CDR3 goes on 3 residues after the read ends, and that part is filled in from the germline J gene. The gene calls are TRBV7-9 and TRBJ2-7; 9 bases agree with TRBD2. CDR1 SEHNR and CDR2 FQNEAQ come from the germline V gene (reference sequence). Trimming removed 7 bases from V and 3 bases from J; junction bases left unmatched: 4. The CDR3 extends over 13 amino acids. The CDR3 sequence is CASILSGSYEQYF. The covered CDR3 bases are TGTGCCAGCATCCTTAGCGGGAGCTACGAG.

This clone has only a few counts. Read data end 3 residues before the CDR3 end; the end is taken from the germline J gene. This chain uses TRBV2 with TRBJ2-7; a possible D gene is TRBD1 (6 bases). The CDR3 consists of 16 residues. The V and J ends lost 6 bases and 3 bases respectively, with 21 bases between them. The germline V gene has CDR1 SNHLY and CDR2 FYNNEI. The DNA read from the CDR3 is TGTGCCAGCAGACAGGGAATCAGGGGCCCGAGCTACGAG. This encodes CASRQGIRGPSYE. Given in full, the CDR3 is CASRQGIRGPSYEQYF. Complete variable domain (other parts from reference TRBV2 and TRBJ2-7): EPEVTQTPSHQVTQMGQEVILRCVPISNHLYFYWYRQILGQKVEFLVSFYNNEISEKSEIFDDQFSVERPDGSNFTLKIRSTKLEDSAMYFCASRQGIRGPSYEQYFGPGTRLTVT.

This clone has only a few counts. The sequence runs out 3 residues before the end of the CDR3; the remainder is reconstructed from the germline J gene. The V gene is TRBV7-8, the J gene TRBJ1-1, with D possibly being TRBD1 (5 bases). V dropped 1 base and J dropped 3 bases, with 15 bases sitting between them. CDR3 length equals 16 residues. Germline values: CDR1 SGHVS, CDR2 FQNEAQ. The CDR3 is CASSLVQARRDTEAFF. The covered CDR3 bases are TGTGCCAGCAGCTTAGTACAGGCTAGGAGGGACACTGAA.

Concerning this clone: The read falls 3 residues short of the CDR3 end, and the missing part is taken from the germline J gene. The chain links TRBV2 to TRBJ2-5; 9 bases are shared with TRBD1. The CDR3 totals 15 residues. V dropped 5 bases and J dropped 6; count of bases not matched to a gene: 10. Germline assignment: CDR1 SNHLY and CDR2 FYNNEI. Partial CDR3 DNA: TGTGCCAGCAGTACCGACAGGGGGTCTGCGAAGACC. This encodes CASSTDRGSAKT. From start to end, the CDR3 is CASSTDRGSAKTQYF. Full variable domain (missing parts from reference TRBV2 and TRBJ2-5): EPEVTQTPSHQVTQMGQEVILRCVPISNHLYFYWYRQILGQKVEFLVSFYNNEISEKSEIFDDQFSVERPDGSNFTLKIRSTKLEDSAMYFCASSTDRGSAKTQYFGPGTRLLVL.

Only a few counts were recorded for this clone. The read ends 3 residues early relative to the CDR3; the germline J gene fills the gap. The chain combines TRBV7-8 with TRBJ2-1; TRBD1 aligns across 7 bases. Per the germline V gene, CDR1 is SGHVS and CDR2 is FQNEAQ. The CDR3 is 12 amino acids. The junction had 3 bases not matched to a gene; V was cut back by 5 bases and J by 8 bases. Partial CDR3 DNA: TGTGCCAGCAGCGAGGGGGCTCATGAG. Its translation is CASSEGAHE. The entire CDR3 reads CASSEGAHEQFF.

A few counts support this clone. The CDR3 end falls 3 residues outside the read, so it is completed with the germline J gene. V gene TRBV11-2 combines with J gene TRBJ2-5; no clear D. The CDR3 length is 13 residues. Germline loops: CDR1 SGHAT, CDR2 FQNNGV. With 0 bases removed from V and 7 bases from J, the gap between germline ends came to 9 bases. The CDR3 bases that were read are TGTGCCAGCAGCTTAGATTCCCCGGGGACC. It translates to CASSLDSPGT. The whole CDR3 protein is CASSLDSPGTQYF.

Ten or more counts support this clone. Coverage ceases 3 residues before the CDR3 finishes, and the germline J gene fills in the end. The chain links TRBV30 to TRBJ2-7; 7 bases map to TRBD2. CDR3 length: 14 residues. Germline-derived CDR1 and CDR2 are GTSNPN and SVGIG (reference sequence). Trimming took 3 bases from V and 0 from J; bases not matched to a gene: 5. The CDR3 region is CAWSFGGTSYEQYF. CDR3 DNA, as far as it was read: TGTGCCTGGAGCTTCGGGGGGACCTCCTACGAG.